The 23 T cell receptor beta chains below were found in one sample sequenced in a study of blood T cell repertoires in COVID-19. Measured with immunoSEQ multiplex PCR; TCRdb has only the in-frame clones, and not every one. The sample consists of approximately 250,000 clones, 85% to 90% of them appearing once. Source material: PBMCs or T cells enriched from blood (not recorded which). These receptors all come from a woman under 40 who had recovered from COVID-19.

The rearrangement links TRBV7-9 to TRBJ1-6; TRBD1 might be the D (5 bases). Trimming cost V 6 bases and J 5 bases, with 14 bases left between them. The CDR3 has 15 residues. The germline gives CDR1 SEHNR, CDR2 FQNEAQ (reference sequence). The CDR3 reads CASSYGAADNSPLHF. The DNA for the CDR3 is TGTGCCAGCAGTTATGGGGCAGCCGATAATTCACCCCTCCACTTT.

This clone was observed a handful of times. The V call is TRBV28, the J call TRBJ1-4; a weak D match, TRBD1 (5 bases). V lost 3 bases and J lost 0, with 11 bases in between. The CDR3 covers 16 residues. Germline V gene data show CDR1 as MDHEN and CDR2 as SYDVKM. CDR3 nucleotide sequence: TGTGCCAGCAGTTTGGACATTTATGCAACTAATGAAAAACTGTTTTTT. This gives the protein CASSLDIYATNEKLFF.

The V call is TRBV15, the J call TRBJ2-2, with D maybe TRBD2 (6 bases). From germline, CDR1 is LNHNV and CDR2 YYDKDF (reference sequence). This CDR3 comprises 15 residues. Trimming pared 0 bases from V and 5 bases from J, leaving 10 bases between. This CDR3 reads CATSRDVRETGELFF. As DNA, the CDR3 is TGTGCCACCAGCAGAGATGTACGGGAGACCGGGGAGCTGTTTTTT.

V is TRBV5-4 and J is TRBJ2-2; 10 bases agree with TRBD2. This CDR3 spans 16 amino acids. After removal of 4 bases from V and 1 base from J, the junction contained 4 bases not matched to a gene. Germline V lookup: CDR1 SGHNT, CDR2 YYREEE (reference sequence). The CDR3 region is CASSARLAGNTGELFF. The CDR3 DNA reads TGTGCCAGCAGCGCCAGACTAGCGGGGAACACCGGGGAGCTGTTTTTT.

This clone was found a few times. The chain couples TRBV30 to TRBJ1-6, with TRBD1 matching 7 bases. Unmatched junction bases numbered 4, after V lost 7 bases and J lost 4 bases. Per the germline V gene, CDR1 is GTSNPN and CDR2 is SVGIG (reference sequence). This CDR3 comprises 13 residues. CDR3 DNA: TGTGCCTCCAGGGGGATGTATAATTCACCCCTCCACTTT. Protein: CASRGMYNSPLHF.

The chain joins TRBV19 to TRBJ1-5; no reliable D call. The CDR3 consists of 11 residues. Per germline, CDR1 LNHDA and CDR2 SQIVND (reference sequence). V was shortened by 3 bases and J by 7 bases, with 4 bases between the two germline ends. The CDR3 loop is CASSIRQPQHF. The CDR3 coding sequence is TGTGCCAGTAGTATCCGGCAGCCCCAGCATTTT. The whole variable domain, filled in from reference TRBV19 and TRBJ1-5, reads DGGITQSPKYLFRKEGQNVTLSCEQNLNHDAMYWYRQDPGQGLRLIYYSQIVNDFQKGDIAEGYSVSREKKESFPLTVTSAQKNPTAFYLCASSIRQPQHFGDGTRLSIL.

Worth noting for this clone: At one boundary the junction diverges from the germline segment, which might be a read error. This rearrangement joins TRBV7-7 to TRBJ2-7, with D perhaps TRBD2 (6 bases). The CDR3 runs 18 residues. Germline CDR1 reads SSHAT; CDR2 reads FNYEAQ (reference sequence). Here the CDR3 reads CASSIILKGGGTGREQYF. In nucleotides, the CDR3 is TGTGCTAGCAGTATTATCCTCAAGGGTGGAGGGACCGGGAGAGAGCAGTACTTC.

J is TRBJ2-7 and V is TRBV20-1; 7 nucleotides align to TRBD2. The CDR3 runs to 11 residues. Unmatched junction bases numbered 3, after V lost 7 bases and J lost 3 bases. The germline V gene encodes CDR1 DFQATT and CDR2 SNEGSKA (reference sequence). The CDR3 loop is CSGTSLYEQYF. For the CDR3, the DNA is TGCAGTGGGACTAGTCTCTACGAGCAGTACTTC.

The chain employs TRBV30 and TRBJ1-5; D is unclear. The CDR3 is 15 residues long. From germline, CDR1 is GTSNPN and CDR2 SVGIG (reference sequence). Trimming pared 5 bases from V and 2 bases from J, leaving 16 bases between. The CDR3 region has the DNA TGTGCCTGGGGAAATGGGCAGGAAGGCAATCAGCCCCAGCATTTT. It specifies CAWGNGQEGNQPQHF.

This clone has a single count. The rearrangement uses TRBV6-2 or TRBV6-3 and TRBJ1-2; D might be TRBD1 (6 bases). This CDR3 has 16 amino acids. Germline V gene lookup returns CDR1 MNHEY and CDR2 SVGEGT. V was cut by 2 bases and J by 5 bases, with 18 bases left in between. CDR3 sequence (DNA): TGTGCCAGCAGTTACCCGCCCGGGGGGCGCGGGTATGGCTACACCTTC. This sequence encodes CASSYPPGGRGYGYTF.

The V gene is TRBV28, the J gene TRBJ2-5, with 8 nucleotides matching TRBD1. V lost 3 bases to trimming and J lost 5 bases; unmatched junction nucleotides: 8. Looked up from germline, CDR1 is MDHEN and CDR2 is SYDVKM. There are 15 residues in the CDR3. Here the CDR3 DNA reads TGTGCCAGCAGTTTCCTACGGACAGGGTACGAGACCCAGTACTTC. Encoded protein: CASSFLRTGYETQYF.

The chain employs TRBV7-9 and TRBJ2-7; TRBD1 might be the D (6 bases). The germline CDR1 and CDR2 sequences are SEHNR and FQNEAQ (reference sequence). The CDR3 has 16 amino acids. Trimming shortened V by 1 base and J by 5 bases, and 18 bases separated the two germline ends. CDR3 region: CASSLDPRRGGNEQYF. CDR3 sequence (DNA): TGTGCCAGCAGCTTAGACCCCCGCAGGGGCGGTAACGAGCAGTACTTC.

The chain uses TRBV7-8 and TRBJ2-7; TRBD1 matches 10 bases. V dropped 7 bases and J dropped 5; count of bases not matched to a gene: 8. This CDR3 has 14 amino acids. Germline V gene data show CDR1 as SGHVS and CDR2 as FQNEAQ. DNA for the CDR3: TGTGCCAGCAACCGGGACAGGGGTTCCCACGAGCAGTACTTC. Translated, it gives CASNRDRGSHEQYF. Complete variable domain (other parts from reference TRBV7-8 and TRBJ2-7): GAGVSQSPRYKVAKRGQDVALRCDPISGHVSLFWYQQALGQGPEFLTYFQNEAQLDKSGLPSDRFFAERPEGSVSTLKIQRTQQEDSAVYLCASNRDRGSHEQYFGPGTRLTVT.

This clone was found a few times. The V gene is TRBV19, the J gene TRBJ2-2, with 7 bases identical to TRBD1. The V gene's germline CDR1 is LNHDA and CDR2 SQIVND (reference sequence). This CDR3 region has 13 residues. With 10 bases clipped from V and 4 bases from J, the junction kept 6 bases outside the gene matches. CDR3 loop: CATSDRATGELFF. The CDR3, as DNA: TGTGCCACATCAGACAGGGCCACCGGGGAGCTGTTTTTT.

V usage is TRBV5-4 and J usage is TRBJ1-6; D gene ambiguous. Germline assignment: CDR1 SGHNT and CDR2 YYREEE (reference sequence). V lost 3 bases and J lost 0, with 10 bases in between. The CDR3 extends over 16 amino acids. DNA of the CDR3: TGTGCCAGCAGCTCGGCAGGAAGCTCCTATAATTCACCCCTCCACTTT. This gives the protein CASSSAGSSYNSPLHF.

The V and J genes are TRBV28 and TRBJ1-2; 7 bases line up with TRBD1. This CDR3 has 12 amino acids. The V segment lost 6 bases and the J segment 8 bases; nucleotides outside the gene matches: 6. CDR1 is MDHEN and CDR2 is SYDVKM in the germline V gene. The CDR3 sequence is CASREGAKGYTF. For the CDR3, the DNA is TGTGCCAGCAGAGAGGGGGCGAAAGGCTACACCTTC.

This sequence joins TRBV7-2 and TRBJ1-1; D unclear. Trimming shortened V by 2 bases and J by 2 bases, and 24 bases separated the two germline ends. CDR1 and CDR2 (germline): SGHTA, FQGNSA. The CDR3 has 19 residues. The CDR3 nucleotides read TGTGCCAGCAGCTTAAAAGAATGGGAGTTTGGACCCTTTAACACTGAAGCTTTCTTT. Protein product: CASSLKEWEFGPFNTEAFF.

This chain joins TRBV6-4 and TRBJ2-2; no firm D call. CDR1 and CDR2 from the germline V gene are MRHNA and SNTAGT. CDR3 size: 15 residues. Trimming removed 0 bases at V and 4 bases at J, with 9 bases between. CDR3 sequence reads: CASSDSRGGTGELFF. CDR3 sequence (DNA): TGTGCCAGCAGTGACTCACGTGGCGGCACCGGGGAGCTGTTTTTT.

The chain has TRBV30 and TRBJ1-5; D possibly corresponds to TRBD1 (6 bases). The germline CDR1 and CDR2 sequences are GTSNPN and SVGIG (reference sequence). The germline V and J ends were trimmed by 3 bases and 8 bases, with 17 bases remaining between them. The CDR3 extends over 14 amino acids. CDR3 sequence: CAWSLGGGFKPQHF. CDR3 bases: TGTGCCTGGAGCCTCGGGGGGGGCTTCAAGCCCCAGCATTTT. Combining the CDR3 with reference TRBV30 and TRBJ1-5 gives the whole variable domain SQTIHQWPATLVQPVGSPLSLECTVEGTSNPNLYWYRQAAGRGLQLLFYSVGIGQISSEVPQNLSASRPQDRQFILSSKKLLLSDSGFYLCAWSLGGGFKPQHFGDGTRLSIL.

J is TRBJ2-7 and V is TRBV7-2; weak D call: TRBD2 (5 bases). The CDR3 has 17 residues. V was trimmed by 1 base and J by 4 bases, leaving 20 bases between them. Looked up from germline, CDR1 is SGHTA and CDR2 is FQGNSA. Here the CDR3 DNA reads TGTGCCAGCAGCTTAGTCGCGGGCGAGGGTGGAGGATACGAGCAGTACTTC. It specifies CASSLVAGEGGGYEQYF.

This chain connects TRBV9 to TRBJ2-5; 11 bases match TRBD2. The CDR3 length is 14 residues. V shed 4 bases and J 4 bases; nucleotides not matched to a gene: 3. Germline V gives CDR1 SGDLS, CDR2 YYNGEE. The CDR3 bases are TGTGCCAGCAGCATCGGACTAGCGGGAGAGACCCAGTACTTC. It translates to CASSIGLAGETQYF.

This chain joins TRBV2 and TRBJ2-7; the D gene is possibly TRBD2 (5 bases). CDR1 is SNHLY, CDR2 FYNNEI, per germline. This CDR3 has 12 amino acids. V shed 6 bases and J shed 7 bases, with 13 bases lying between them. CDR3 DNA sequence: TGTGCCAGCAGCCTAACCGGCGGGGAGCAGTACTTC. The encoded protein is CASSLTGGEQYF.

This chain links TRBV6-2 or TRBV6-3 with TRBJ1-6, with 8 bases that match TRBD1. This CDR3 is built from 16 residues. Germline CDR1 and CDR2: MNHEY and SVGEGT. With 5 bases clipped from V and 7 bases from J, the junction kept 10 bases outside the gene matches. CDR3 DNA sequence: TGTGCCAGCAGTGGTGATCAGGGGGCGCGAAATTCACCCCTCCACTTT. This encodes CASSGDQGARNSPLHF.